Listed here are 15 T cell receptor beta chains from one sample, sequenced in a study of memory CD4+ T cells and cytomegalovirus serostatus. The sort gate was single viable CD3+CD4+CD8-CD45RO+ cells for memory CD4+ T cells. Repertoires were generated with immunoSEQ multiplex PCR, while TCRdb's copy carries only in-frame clones and drops some. Of some 56,000 clones detected, 82% appear once; the ten largest clones hold roughly 0.4%. Sequences were obtained from memory CD4+ T cells from blood. The source is an adult in good health and CMV-seronegative.

The chain carries TRBV7-2 and TRBJ2-7; 7 nucleotides align to TRBD2. From germline, CDR1 is SGHTA and CDR2 FQGNSA. V shed 2 bases and J 3 bases; nucleotides not matched to a gene: 4. The CDR3 extends over 14 amino acids. CDR3 nucleotide sequence: TGTGCCAGCAGCTTAACTAGCGCTCTCTACGAGCAGTACTTC. This codes for CASSLTSALYEQYF.

This clone appeared a single time. DNA of the CDR3: TGTGCCAGCAGTCTTGGGCGGGGGGAGTATGGCTACACCTTC. This encodes CASSLGRGEYGYTF. The genes are TRBV28 and TRBJ1-2, with D tentatively TRBD1 (5 bases). V gave up 5 bases and J gave up 5 bases, with 15 bases separating them. The length of the CDR3 is 14 residues. Per the germline V gene, CDR1 is MDHEN and CDR2 is SYDVKM.

Judged by abundance, this clone is medium-sized. The rearrangement uses TRBV6-6 and TRBJ1-1; no definite D call. The germline CDR1 and CDR2 sequences are MNHNY and SVGAGI (reference sequence). The CDR3 spans 12 residues. V lost 8 bases, J lost 11 bases, and 18 bases lay in between. The CDR3 reads CASRPESNVAFF. The DNA of the CDR3 is TGTGCCAGCCGCCCAGAGAGTAATGTGGCTTTCTTT.

The chain has TRBV28 and TRBJ1-1; D not certain. The CDR3 runs to 12 residues. The germline V gene encodes CDR1 MDHEN and CDR2 SYDVKM. V lost 7 bases and J 4 bases, leaving 10 bases between the germline ends. CDR3 region: CASTLLSTEAFF. For the CDR3, the DNA is TGTGCCAGCACCCTTTTGTCCACTGAAGCTTTCTTT.

V and J are TRBV30 and TRBJ1-4; D is ambiguous. Germline V gene data show CDR1 as GTSNPN and CDR2 as SVGIG (reference sequence). V lost 5 bases to trimming and J lost 5 bases, with 9 bases between them. The CDR3 is 12 residues long. Here the CDR3 DNA reads TGTGCCTGGGGGTCAGCGAATGAAAAACTGTTTTTT. Its translation is CAWGSANEKLFF.

The chain carries TRBV9 and TRBJ1-2; unclear D gene. V was trimmed by 4 bases and J by 7 bases, leaving 14 bases between them. Germline CDR1 and CDR2: SGDLS and YYNGEE. This CDR3 is 13 amino acids long. CDR3 sequence (DNA): TGTGCCAGCAGCTTCGACTTGGAGGGTGGCTACACCTTC. Its protein product is CASSFDLEGGYTF.

The V and J genes are TRBV7-9 and TRBJ1-2, with 7 bases aligning to TRBD1. V lost 5 bases and J lost 4; bases outside the gene matches: 4. CDR1 is SEHNR, CDR2 FQNEAQ, per germline (reference sequence). The CDR3 loop spans 13 amino acids. The CDR3 bases are TGTGCCAGCAGCATCAACAGGGGCTATGGCTACACCTTC. Translating gives CASSINRGYGYTF.

The rearrangement uses TRBV28 and TRBJ2-1; D not certain. The CDR3 consists of 14 residues. Trimming shortened V by 5 bases and J by 6 bases, and 14 bases separated the two germline ends. Germline CDR1 and CDR2: MDHEN and SYDVKM. This CDR3 is CASSTPRVGNEQFF. The CDR3 DNA reads as TGTGCCAGCAGTACCCCTAGGGTCGGCAATGAGCAGTTCTTC.

The V and J genes are TRBV30 and TRBJ2-4; D might be TRBD1 or TRBD2, each matching 5 bases. Looked up from germline, CDR1 is GTSNPN and CDR2 is SVGIG (reference sequence). The CDR3 is made up of 15 amino acids. V was cut by 4 bases and J by 0 bases, with 13 bases left in between. CDR3 nucleotides: TGTGCCTGGAAATCACCGGGGCTAGCCAAAAACATTCAGTACTTC. Its protein is CAWKSPGLAKNIQYF.

In nucleotides, the CDR3 is TGTGCCAGCAGCGTAGGGGCTAGATTACACAATGAGCAGTTCTTC. Its translation: CASSVGARLHNEQFF. The J gene is TRBJ2-1, the V gene TRBV9; the D is unclear. V lost 0 bases and J 5 bases, leaving 12 bases between the germline ends. CDR1 and CDR2 from the germline V gene are SGDLS and YYNGEE. The CDR3 covers 15 residues.

The J gene is TRBJ2-4, the V gene TRBV7-3; no clear D. Trimming removed 2 bases from V and 8 bases from J, with 16 bases in between. CDR1 and CDR2 from the germline V gene are SGHTA and FQGTGA. This CDR3 region has 15 residues. The CDR3 protein is CASSLSRRPEDIQYF. The CDR3 DNA reads TGTGCCAGCAGCTTATCCCGCCGGCCCGAAGACATTCAGTACTTC.

The chain employs TRBV19 and TRBJ1-5; 10 bases align to TRBD1. CDR1 and CDR2 (germline): LNHDA, SQIVND (reference sequence). The CDR3 is 15 residues long. With V trimmed by 6 bases and J by 2 bases, 4 bases remained unmatched. The CDR3 bases are TGTGCCAGTAGGACAGGGGGCACGGGCAATCAGCCCCAGCATTTT. Translating gives CASRTGGTGNQPQHF.

The rearrangement uses TRBV10-3 and TRBJ1-6; perhaps TRBD1 as D (6 bases). From germline, CDR1 is ENHRY and CDR2 SYGVKD. This CDR3 is 12 amino acids long. V shed 6 bases and J shed 8 bases, with 8 bases lying between them. The CDR3 sequence is CAIRGGDSPLHF. CDR3 DNA: TGTGCCATCAGGGGGGGCGATTCACCCCTCCACTTT.

The chain joins TRBV29-1 to TRBJ2-1; D remains ambiguous. The V gene lost 6 bases and the J gene lost 6 bases, with 18 bases spanning the gap. The CDR3 covers 14 residues. From germline, CDR1 is SQVTM and CDR2 ANQGSEA. The CDR3, as DNA: TGCAGCGTCCTTGCAGAGCCCCTCAGCAATGAGCAGTTCTTC. Translating it yields CSVLAEPLSNEQFF.

The gene calls are TRBV29-1 and TRBJ1-4, with TRBD1 matching over 7 bases. Looked up from germline, CDR1 is SQVTM and CDR2 is ANQGSEA. The length of the CDR3 is 15 residues. The V gene end was trimmed by 3 bases and the J gene end by 8 bases; junction bases not matched to a gene: 12. This chain's CDR3 is CSVEILQGIGEKLFF. The CDR3 DNA reads TGCAGCGTTGAGATCCTACAGGGGATTGGGGAAAAACTGTTTTTT.